The subject of this entry is one T cell receptor beta chain. The antigen remains unidentified. TCRdb re-called the reads through MiXCR, storing one row per CDR3 protein. The sample records 360,000 or so distinct CDR3 sequences, about a third being singletons. The data were obtained in a study of T cell repertoires in cytomegalovirus infection. Background on the study: Shared public TCR beta signatures pointed to both CMV infection and a matching HLA type.

The J segment lost 1 base and the V segment lost 6 bases, leaving 3 bases of the junction unmatched. This CDR3 spans 15 amino acids. The germline V gene has CDR1 MNHEY and CDR2 SVGAGI. The sequenced sample was cultured PBMCs, obtained from culture after CMV antigen stimulation. The chain joins TRBV6-5 to TRBJ2-2; 9 positions match TRBD1. This clonotype originated in a human donor in good health (CMV status not recorded). Some clones in this sample may be carry-over from other donors' samples. The CDR3 bases are TGTGCCAGCAGCCGGGACAGGGAGAACACCGGGGAGCTGTTTTTT. Its protein is CASSRDRENTGELFF.